This passage covers 13 T cell receptor beta chains from one sample sequenced in a study of T cell repertoires in cytomegalovirus infection. TCRdb ran MiXCR on the reads and lists one entry per CDR3 protein. The table includes under 250,000 distinct CDR3 sequences, approximately 7% detected once. Sequenced material: PBMCs. The receptors shown here come from a human donor in good health (CMV status not recorded). Some clones in this sample may be carry-over from other donors' samples.

This clonotype was counted many times. The chain links TRBV7-2 to TRBJ1-4; D is ambiguous. The CDR3 length is 13 residues. The V gene lost 6 bases and the J gene lost 6 bases, with 11 bases spanning the gap. CDR1 SGHTA and CDR2 FQGNSA come from the germline V gene. For the CDR3, the DNA is TGTGCCAGCAGTCGTGCGGGAGATGAAAAACTGTTTTTT. As protein: CASSRAGDEKLFF.

This clonotype has ten or more counts. This chain links TRBV7-3 with TRBJ2-5; a possible D gene is TRBD2 (7 bases). Trimming shortened V by 1 base and J by 4 bases, and 13 bases separated the two germline ends. Germline assignment: CDR1 SGHTA and CDR2 FQGTGA. The CDR3 length is 15 residues. CDR3 nucleotides: TGTGCCAGCAGCTTAATGGGGGGGCCGGGAGAGACCCAGTACTTC. Its translation: CASSLMGGPGETQYF.

In DNA, the CDR3 is TGTGCCAGCAGCTCGGGGGTTTCACCCCTCCACTTT. Protein sequence: CASSSGVSPLHF. The chain has TRBV7-9 and TRBJ1-6, with D possibly being TRBD1 (5 bases). Trimming took 4 bases from V and 9 from J, leaving 7 bases between them. This CDR3 has 12 amino acids. In germline, CDR1 is SEHNR, CDR2 FQNEAQ (reference sequence). Together with reference TRBV7-9 and TRBJ1-6, the CDR3 gives the full variable domain: DTGVSQNPRHKITKRGQNVTFRCDPISEHNRLYWYRQTLGQGPEFLTYFQNEAQLEKSRLLSDRFSAERPKGSFSTLEIQRTEQGDSAMYLCASSSGVSPLHFGNGTRLTVT.

This clonotype was recorded many times. The V call is TRBV28, the J call TRBJ2-7, with TRBD1 identical over 7 bases. Germline V gene data show CDR1 as MDHEN and CDR2 as SYDVKM. Germline trimming cut 7 bases from V and 0 bases from J; bases unmatched to any gene: 9. This CDR3 spans 15 amino acids. In DNA form, the CDR3 reads TGTGCCAGCACTTTTCCACAGGGGCGCTCCTACGAGCAGTACTTC. Amino acid sequence: CASTFPQGRSYEQYF.

This clonotype was seen repeatedly, ten times or more. The chain combines TRBV20-1 with TRBJ2-5; D is possibly TRBD2 (6 bases). Germline V lookup: CDR1 DFQATT, CDR2 SNEGSKA (reference sequence). The CDR3 runs to 13 residues. V lost 6 bases, J lost 4 bases, and 15 bases lay in between. The CDR3 loop reads CSADGGTGETQYF. For the CDR3, the DNA is TGCAGTGCAGACGGCGGGACGGGAGAGACCCAGTACTTC.

In this sample, this clonotype turned up many times. This chain links TRBV10-3 with TRBJ1-5; TRBD1 agrees at 9 bases. The V and J ends lost 4 bases and 4 bases, in that order; junction bases with no gene match: 2. The CDR3 has 14 amino acids. CDR1 ENHRY and CDR2 SYGVKD come from the germline V gene. CDR3 nucleotides: TGTGCCATCAGTGGCGGGACAGGGAATCAGCCCCAGCATTTT. This translates into CAISGGTGNQPQHF.

This clonotype was counted a few times. The chain links TRBV5-6 to TRBJ2-5; D is perhaps TRBD1 or TRBD2 (5 bases each). With 2 bases removed from V and 0 bases from J, the gap between germline ends came to 8 bases. Germline assignment: CDR1 SGHDT and CDR2 YYEEEE. CDR3 length: 14 residues. CDR3 sequence (DNA): TGTGCCAGCAGCTTCGGGACGGACCAAGAGACCCAGTACTTC. It is translated as CASSFGTDQETQYF.

This clonotype was observed many times. The chain employs TRBV29-1 and TRBJ2-3, with D perhaps given as TRBD1 or TRBD2 (5 bases each). Germline assignment: CDR1 SQVTM and CDR2 ANQGSEA. V gave up 5 bases and J gave up 1 base, with 13 bases separating them. There are 14 residues in the CDR3. The CDR3 reads CSVTGTPGTDTQYF. The DNA for the CDR3 is TGCAGCGTTACCGGGACGCCGGGCACAGATACGCAGTATTTT.

The CDR3 sequence: CSAREGRRQETQYF. Written as DNA, the CDR3 is TGCAGTGCTAGAGAGGGACGCCGCCAAGAGACCCAGTACTTC. This rearrangement joins TRBV20-1 to TRBJ2-5; D may correspond to TRBD1 or TRBD2 (5 bases each). CDR1 is DFQATT, CDR2 SNEGSKA, per germline (reference sequence). Trimming took off 0 bases at V and 1 base at J, with 9 bases between the two ends. CDR3 length equals 14 residues.

As for this clonotype: A much larger clone differs from this one at a single base, so this may be a read error. The J gene is TRBJ2-3, the V gene TRBV11-2; TRBD2 matches 7 bases. V dropped 6 bases and J dropped 6; count of bases not matched to a gene: 15. The CDR3 has 16 amino acids. Per germline, CDR1 SGHAT and CDR2 FQNNGV. The CDR3 here is CASSPLAVGPGDTQYF. CDR3 coding DNA: TGTGCCAGCAGTCCCCTAGCGGTGGGCCCGGGGGATACGCAGTATTTT.

The sample holds many counts of this clonotype. The J gene is TRBJ2-5, the V gene TRBV7-2; D may be TRBD1 (6 bases). Trimming pared 5 bases from V and 4 bases from J, leaving 11 bases between. This CDR3 comprises 13 residues. The germline gives CDR1 SGHTA, CDR2 FQGNSA. CDR3 bases: TGTGCCAGCAGCCCCACAGGGCCAGAGACCCAGTACTTC. Its translation: CASSPTGPETQYF.

Many counts were recorded for this clonotype. This chain connects TRBV7-8 to TRBJ2-2; D ambiguous. The length of the CDR3 is 13 residues. Per germline, CDR1 SGHVS and CDR2 FQNEAQ. V was pared by 5 bases and J by 6 bases, with 10 bases between. The CDR3 coding sequence is TGTGCCAGCAGCGGAAAGACCCCCGGGGAGCTGTTTTTT. This codes for CASSGKTPGELFF.

This clonotype has at least ten counts. The V call is TRBV29-1, the J call TRBJ2-7; no reliable D call. This CDR3 contains 13 residues. Germline loops: CDR1 SQVTM, CDR2 ANQGSEA. The V end was cut by 1 base, the J end by 7 bases, with 14 bases between. CDR3 sequence: CSVEADHPFEQYF. For the CDR3, the DNA is TGCAGCGTTGAAGCCGATCACCCTTTTGAGCAGTACTTC.